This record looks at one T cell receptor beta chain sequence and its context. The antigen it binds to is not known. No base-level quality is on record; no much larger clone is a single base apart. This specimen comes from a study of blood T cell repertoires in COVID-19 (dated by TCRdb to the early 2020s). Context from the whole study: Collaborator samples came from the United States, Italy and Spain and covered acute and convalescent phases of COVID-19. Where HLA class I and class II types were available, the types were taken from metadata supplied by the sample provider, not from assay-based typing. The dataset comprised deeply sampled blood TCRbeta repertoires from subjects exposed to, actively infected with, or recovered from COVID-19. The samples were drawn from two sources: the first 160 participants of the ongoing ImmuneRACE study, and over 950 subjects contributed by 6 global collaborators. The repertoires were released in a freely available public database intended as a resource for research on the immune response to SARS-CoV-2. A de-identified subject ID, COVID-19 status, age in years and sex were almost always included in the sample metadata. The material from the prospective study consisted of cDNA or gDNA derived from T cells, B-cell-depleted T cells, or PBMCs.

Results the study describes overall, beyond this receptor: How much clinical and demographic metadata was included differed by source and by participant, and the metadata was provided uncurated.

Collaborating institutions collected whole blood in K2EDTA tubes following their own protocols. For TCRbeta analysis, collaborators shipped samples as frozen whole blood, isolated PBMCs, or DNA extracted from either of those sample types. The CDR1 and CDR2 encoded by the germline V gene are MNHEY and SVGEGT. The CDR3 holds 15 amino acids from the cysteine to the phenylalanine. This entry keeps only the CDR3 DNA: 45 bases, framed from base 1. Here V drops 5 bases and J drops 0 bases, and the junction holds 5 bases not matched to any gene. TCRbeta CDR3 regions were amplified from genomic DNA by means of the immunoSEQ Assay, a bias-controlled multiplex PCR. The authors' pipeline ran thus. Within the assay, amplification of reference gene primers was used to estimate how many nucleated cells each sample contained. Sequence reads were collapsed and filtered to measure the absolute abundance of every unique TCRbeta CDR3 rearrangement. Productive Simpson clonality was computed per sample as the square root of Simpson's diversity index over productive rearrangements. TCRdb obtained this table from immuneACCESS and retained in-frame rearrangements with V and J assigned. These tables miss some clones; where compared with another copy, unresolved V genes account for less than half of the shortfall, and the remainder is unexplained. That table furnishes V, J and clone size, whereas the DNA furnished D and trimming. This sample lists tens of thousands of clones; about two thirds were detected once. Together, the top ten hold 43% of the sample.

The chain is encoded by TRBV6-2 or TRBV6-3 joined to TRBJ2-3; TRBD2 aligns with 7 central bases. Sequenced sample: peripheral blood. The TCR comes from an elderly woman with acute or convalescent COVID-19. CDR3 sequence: CASSLRGRSTDTQYF. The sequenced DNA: TGTGCCAGCAGTCTCCGCGGGAGAAGCACAGATACGCAGTATTTT.